This T cell receptor (beta chain) was sequenced for a study of blood T cell repertoires in COVID-19. Across the study: Specimens from acute and convalescent COVID-19 originated in the United States, Italy and Spain.

Here immunoSEQ multiplex PCR was the method, and the copy in TCRdb shows in-frame clones only, minus some. The sample consists of some 360,000 clones, around 87% of them appearing once. This CDR3 has 18 residues. The V gene's germline CDR1 is SGHRS and CDR2 YFSETQ. V was pared by 1 base and J by 0 bases, with 9 bases of the junction left unmatched. The source is a woman aged 60-75 years with COVID-19, enrolled during active disease. J is TRBJ1-3 and V is TRBV5-1; 8 bases fit TRBD1. The sequencing sample was made of peripheral blood. This CDR3 is CASSLSGTGSSSGNTIYF. In DNA form, the CDR3 reads TGCGCCAGCAGCTTGTCCGGGACAGGTTCATCCTCTGGAAACACCATATATTTT.